Only a few counts were recorded for the clone carrying this T cell receptor (beta chain). Its target is not known. This specimen comes from a study of T cell repertoires in cytomegalovirus infection. In the study overall: Alongside well-studied HLA-B-restricted CMV epitopes, recently identified HLA-C-restricted CMV epitopes were also used. Matching HLA type and CMV infection were both indicated by public TCR beta signatures.

This CDR3 region has 15 residues. In germline, CDR1 is SGHAT, CDR2 FQNNGV. V gave up 1 base and J gave up 6 bases, with 15 bases separating them. Study-wide points: The ex vivo response was dominated by HLA-C-restricted CMV-specific TCR beta clonotypes.

TCRdb analysed the reads with MiXCR anew, one entry per CDR3 protein. Of under 450,000 distinct CDR3 sequences in the sample, approximately 35% are singletons; the top ten hold around an eighth. This TCR was recovered from a human donor in good health (CMV status not recorded). Some clones in this sample may be carry-over from other donors' samples. The chain carries TRBV11-2 and TRBJ1-2, with D perhaps TRBD1 (6 bases). Sequencing used cultured PBMCs, obtained from culture after CMV antigen stimulation. The CDR3 is CASSLGHRAGNGYTF. In DNA, the CDR3 is TGTGCCAGCAGCTTAGGCCACAGGGCGGGGAATGGCTACACCTTC.